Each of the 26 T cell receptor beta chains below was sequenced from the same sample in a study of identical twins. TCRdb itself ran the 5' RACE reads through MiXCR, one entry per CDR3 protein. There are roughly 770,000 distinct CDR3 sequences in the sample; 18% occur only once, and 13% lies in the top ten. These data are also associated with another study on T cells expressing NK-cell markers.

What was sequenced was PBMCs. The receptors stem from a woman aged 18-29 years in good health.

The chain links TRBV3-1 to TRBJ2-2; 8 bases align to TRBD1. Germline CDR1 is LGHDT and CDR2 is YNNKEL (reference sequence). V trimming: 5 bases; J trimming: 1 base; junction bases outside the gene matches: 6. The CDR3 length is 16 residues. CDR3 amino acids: CASSVAGGLNTGELFF. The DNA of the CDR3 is TGTGCCAGCAGCGTAGCAGGGGGCTTGAACACCGGGGAGCTGTTTTTT. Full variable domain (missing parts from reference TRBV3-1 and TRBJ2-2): DTAVSQTPKYLVTQMGNDKSIKCEQNLGHDTMYWYKQDSKKFLKIMFSYNNKELIINETVPNRFSPKSPDKAHLNLHINSLELGDSAVYFCASSVAGGLNTGELFFGEGSRLTVL.

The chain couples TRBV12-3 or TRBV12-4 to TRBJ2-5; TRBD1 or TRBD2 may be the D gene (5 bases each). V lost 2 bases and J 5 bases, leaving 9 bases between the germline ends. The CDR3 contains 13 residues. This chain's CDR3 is CASSLPRDETQYF. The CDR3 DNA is TGTGCCAGCAGTTTACCCCGGGACGAGACCCAGTACTTC.

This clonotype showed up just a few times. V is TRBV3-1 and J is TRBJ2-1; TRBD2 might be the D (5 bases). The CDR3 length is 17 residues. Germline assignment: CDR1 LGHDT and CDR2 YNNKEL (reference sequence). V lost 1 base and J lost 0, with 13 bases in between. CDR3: CASSQVPPAASYNEQFF. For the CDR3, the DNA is TGTGCCAGCAGCCAAGTCCCCCCAGCGGCCTCCTACAATGAGCAGTTCTTC.

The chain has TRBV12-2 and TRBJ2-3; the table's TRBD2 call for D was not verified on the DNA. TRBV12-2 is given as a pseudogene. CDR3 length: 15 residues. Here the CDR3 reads CASRLDTSGRAPGYF. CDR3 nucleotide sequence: TGTGCAAGTCGCTTAGATACTAGCGGGAGGGCCCCCGGGTATTTT.

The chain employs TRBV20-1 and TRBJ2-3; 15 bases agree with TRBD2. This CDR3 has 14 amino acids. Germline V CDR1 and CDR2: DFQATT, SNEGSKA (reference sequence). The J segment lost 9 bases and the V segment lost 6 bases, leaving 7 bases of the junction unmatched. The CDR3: CSARTSGRAGTQYF. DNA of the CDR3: TGCAGTGCGCGGACTAGCGGGAGGGCCGGCACGCAGTATTTT.

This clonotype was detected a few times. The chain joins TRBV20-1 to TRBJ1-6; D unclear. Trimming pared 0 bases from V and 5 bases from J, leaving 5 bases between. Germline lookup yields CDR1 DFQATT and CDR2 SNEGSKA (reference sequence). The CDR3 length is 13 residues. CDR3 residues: CSAREQNNSPLHF. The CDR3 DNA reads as TGCAGTGCTAGAGAACAGAATAATTCACCCCTCCACTTT.

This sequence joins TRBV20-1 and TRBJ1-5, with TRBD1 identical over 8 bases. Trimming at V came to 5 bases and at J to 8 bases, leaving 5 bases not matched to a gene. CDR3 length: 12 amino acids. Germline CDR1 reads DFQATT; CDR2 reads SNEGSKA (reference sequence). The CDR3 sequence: CSALDRVEPQHF. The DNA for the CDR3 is TGCAGTGCTCTGGACAGGGTGGAGCCCCAGCATTTT.

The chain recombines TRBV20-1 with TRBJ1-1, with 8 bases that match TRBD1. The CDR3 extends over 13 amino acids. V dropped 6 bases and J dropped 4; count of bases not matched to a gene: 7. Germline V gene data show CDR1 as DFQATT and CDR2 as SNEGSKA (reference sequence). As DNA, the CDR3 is TGCAGTGCAGGTAACAGGGGGACCACTGAAGCTTTCTTT. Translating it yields CSAGNRGTTEAFF.

CDR3 sequence (DNA): TGCGCCAGCAGCTTGGTTCCGAGAGACACTGAAGCTTTCTTT. Amino acid sequence: CASSLVPRDTEAFF. The chain employs TRBV5-1 and TRBJ1-1; D gene unclear. The V end was cut by 0 bases, the J end by 3 bases, with 9 bases between. This CDR3 is built from 14 residues. Germline CDR1 SGHRS, CDR2 YFSETQ.

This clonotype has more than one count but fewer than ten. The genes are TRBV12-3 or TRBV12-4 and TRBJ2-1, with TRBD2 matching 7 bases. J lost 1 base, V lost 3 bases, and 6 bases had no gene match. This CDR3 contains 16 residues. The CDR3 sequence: CASSFPTSISYNEQFF. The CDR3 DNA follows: TGTGCCAGCAGTTTTCCGACTAGCATTTCCTACAATGAGCAGTTCTTC.

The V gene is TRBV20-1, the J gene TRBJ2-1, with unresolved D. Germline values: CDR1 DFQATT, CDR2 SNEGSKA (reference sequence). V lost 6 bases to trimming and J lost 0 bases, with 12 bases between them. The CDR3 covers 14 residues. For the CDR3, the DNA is TGCAGTGCCGAAACTACCAACTCCTACAATGAGCAGTTCTTC. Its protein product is CSAETTNSYNEQFF.

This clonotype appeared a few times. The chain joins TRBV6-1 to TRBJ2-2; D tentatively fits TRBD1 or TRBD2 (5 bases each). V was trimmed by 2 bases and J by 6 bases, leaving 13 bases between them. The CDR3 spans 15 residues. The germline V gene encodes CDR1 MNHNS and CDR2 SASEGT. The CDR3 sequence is CASSEYFGTAGELFF. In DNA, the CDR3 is TGTGCCAGCAGTGAATACTTCGGGACGGCCGGGGAGCTGTTTTTT.

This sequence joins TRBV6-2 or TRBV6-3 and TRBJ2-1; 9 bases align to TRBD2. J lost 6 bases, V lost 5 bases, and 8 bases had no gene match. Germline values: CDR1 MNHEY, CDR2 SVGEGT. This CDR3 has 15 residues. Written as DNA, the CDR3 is TGTGCCAGCAGTACACCGGGACTAGCCCGCAATGAGCAGTTCTTC. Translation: CASSTPGLARNEQFF.

In DNA form, the CDR3 reads TGTGCCAGCACCACCGGGACACTATACAATGAGCAGTTCTTC. Translation: CASTTGTLYNEQFF. The chain couples TRBV3-1 to TRBJ2-1; D possibly corresponds to TRBD1 (6 bases). Per germline, CDR1 LGHDT and CDR2 YNNKEL (reference sequence). V gave up 7 bases and J gave up 4 bases, with 14 bases separating them. This CDR3 contains 14 residues.

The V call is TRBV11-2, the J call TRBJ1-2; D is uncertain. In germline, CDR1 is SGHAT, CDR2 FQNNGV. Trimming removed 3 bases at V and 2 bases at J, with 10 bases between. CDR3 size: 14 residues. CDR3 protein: CASSLMSHNYGYTF. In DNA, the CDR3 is TGTGCCAGCAGCTTGATGTCCCACAACTATGGCTACACCTTC.

The CDR3 coding sequence is TGTGCCATCAGTGGGGATGGGAATAGCGGGGGGCCCTACAATGAGCAGTTCTTC. This codes for CAISGDGNSGGPYNEQFF. The chain carries TRBV10-3 and TRBJ2-1, with 10 bases aligning to TRBD2. Germline trimming cut 4 bases from V and 2 bases from J; bases unmatched to any gene: 11. Germline CDR1 is ENHRY and CDR2 is SYGVKD. The CDR3 totals 18 residues.

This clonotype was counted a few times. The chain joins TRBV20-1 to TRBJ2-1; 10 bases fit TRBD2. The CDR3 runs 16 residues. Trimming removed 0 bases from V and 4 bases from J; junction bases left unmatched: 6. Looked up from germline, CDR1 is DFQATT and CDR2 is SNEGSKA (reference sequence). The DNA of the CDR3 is TGCAGTGCTAGAGAGCGTAGCGGGGGGTTTTACAATGAGCAGTTCTTC. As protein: CSARERSGGFYNEQFF.

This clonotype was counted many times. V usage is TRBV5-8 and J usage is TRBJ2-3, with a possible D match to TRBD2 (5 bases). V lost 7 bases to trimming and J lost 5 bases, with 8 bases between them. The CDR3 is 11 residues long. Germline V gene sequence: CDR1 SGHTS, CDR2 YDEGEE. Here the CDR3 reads CASSRGDTQYF. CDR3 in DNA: TGTGCCAGCTCACGGGGAGATACGCAGTATTTT.

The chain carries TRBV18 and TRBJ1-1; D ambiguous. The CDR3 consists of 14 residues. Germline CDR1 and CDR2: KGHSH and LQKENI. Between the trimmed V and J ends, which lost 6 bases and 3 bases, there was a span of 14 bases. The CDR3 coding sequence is TGTGCCAGCTCCCAACAATCCCGGGACACTGAAGCTTTCTTT. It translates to CASSQQSRDTEAFF.

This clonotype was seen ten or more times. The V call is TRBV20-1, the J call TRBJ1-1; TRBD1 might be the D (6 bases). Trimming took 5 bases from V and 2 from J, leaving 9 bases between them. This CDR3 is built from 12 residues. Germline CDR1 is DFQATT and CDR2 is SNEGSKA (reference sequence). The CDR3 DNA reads TGCAGTGCTTCAGGGGTAAACACTGAAGCTTTCTTT. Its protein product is CSASGVNTEAFF.

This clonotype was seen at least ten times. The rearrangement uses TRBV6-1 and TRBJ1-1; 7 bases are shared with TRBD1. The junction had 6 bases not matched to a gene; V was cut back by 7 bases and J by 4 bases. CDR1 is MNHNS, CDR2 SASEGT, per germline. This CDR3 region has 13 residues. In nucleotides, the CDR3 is TGTGCCAGCAAAGTATACAGGGGCACTGAAGCTTTCTTT. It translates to CASKVYRGTEAFF.

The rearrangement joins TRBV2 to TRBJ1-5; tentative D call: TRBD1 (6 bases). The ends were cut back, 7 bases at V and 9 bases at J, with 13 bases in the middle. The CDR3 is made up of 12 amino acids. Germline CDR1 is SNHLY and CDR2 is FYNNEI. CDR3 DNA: TGTGCCAGCAAGGGGGGCGTGGGGCCCCAGCATTTT. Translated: CASKGGVGPQHF.

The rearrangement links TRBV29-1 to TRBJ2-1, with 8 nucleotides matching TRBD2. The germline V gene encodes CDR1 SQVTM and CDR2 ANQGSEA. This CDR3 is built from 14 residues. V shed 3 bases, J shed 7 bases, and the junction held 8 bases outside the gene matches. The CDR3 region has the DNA TGCAGCGTTGATTTCGGGGGGGCCGTGAATGAGCAGTTCTTC. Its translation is CSVDFGGAVNEQFF.

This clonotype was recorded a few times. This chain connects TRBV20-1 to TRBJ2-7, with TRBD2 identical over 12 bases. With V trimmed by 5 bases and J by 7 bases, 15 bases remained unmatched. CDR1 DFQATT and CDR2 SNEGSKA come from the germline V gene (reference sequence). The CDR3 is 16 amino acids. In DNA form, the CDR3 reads TGCAGTGCTTTAACTAGCGGGGGGCTTTCCACGGGTGAGCAGTACTTC. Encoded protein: CSALTSGGLSTGEQYF.

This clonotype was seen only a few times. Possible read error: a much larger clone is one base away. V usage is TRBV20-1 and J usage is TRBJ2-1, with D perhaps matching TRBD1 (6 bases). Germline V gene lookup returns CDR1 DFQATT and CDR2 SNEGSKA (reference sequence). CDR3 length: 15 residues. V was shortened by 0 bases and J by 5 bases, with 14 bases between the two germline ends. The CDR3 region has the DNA TGCAGTGCTAGAGATAGCCGGGACACCGACAATGAGCAGTTCTTC. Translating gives CSARDSRDTDNEQFF.

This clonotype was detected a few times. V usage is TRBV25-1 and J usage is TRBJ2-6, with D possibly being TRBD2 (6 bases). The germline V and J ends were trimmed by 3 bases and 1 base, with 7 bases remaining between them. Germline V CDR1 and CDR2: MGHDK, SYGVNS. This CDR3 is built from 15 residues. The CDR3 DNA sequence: TGTGCCAGCAGTGAGGGGGGTTCTGGGGCCAACGTCCTGACTTTC. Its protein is CASSEGGSGANVLTF.